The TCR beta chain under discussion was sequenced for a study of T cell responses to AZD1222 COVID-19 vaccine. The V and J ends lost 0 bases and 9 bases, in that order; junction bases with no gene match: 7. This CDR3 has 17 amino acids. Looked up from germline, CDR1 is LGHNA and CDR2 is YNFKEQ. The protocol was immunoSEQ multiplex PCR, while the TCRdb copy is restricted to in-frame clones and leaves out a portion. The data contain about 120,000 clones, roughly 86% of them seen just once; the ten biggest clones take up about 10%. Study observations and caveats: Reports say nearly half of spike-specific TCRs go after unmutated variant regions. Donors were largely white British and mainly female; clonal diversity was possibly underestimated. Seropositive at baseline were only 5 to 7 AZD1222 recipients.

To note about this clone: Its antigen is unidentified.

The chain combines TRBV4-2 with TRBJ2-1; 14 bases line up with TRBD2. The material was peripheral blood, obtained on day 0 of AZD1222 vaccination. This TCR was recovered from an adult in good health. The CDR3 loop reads CASSQDPGTSGRGEQFF. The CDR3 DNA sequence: TGTGCCAGCAGCCAAGATCCCGGGACTAGCGGGAGAGGTGAGCAGTTCTTC.